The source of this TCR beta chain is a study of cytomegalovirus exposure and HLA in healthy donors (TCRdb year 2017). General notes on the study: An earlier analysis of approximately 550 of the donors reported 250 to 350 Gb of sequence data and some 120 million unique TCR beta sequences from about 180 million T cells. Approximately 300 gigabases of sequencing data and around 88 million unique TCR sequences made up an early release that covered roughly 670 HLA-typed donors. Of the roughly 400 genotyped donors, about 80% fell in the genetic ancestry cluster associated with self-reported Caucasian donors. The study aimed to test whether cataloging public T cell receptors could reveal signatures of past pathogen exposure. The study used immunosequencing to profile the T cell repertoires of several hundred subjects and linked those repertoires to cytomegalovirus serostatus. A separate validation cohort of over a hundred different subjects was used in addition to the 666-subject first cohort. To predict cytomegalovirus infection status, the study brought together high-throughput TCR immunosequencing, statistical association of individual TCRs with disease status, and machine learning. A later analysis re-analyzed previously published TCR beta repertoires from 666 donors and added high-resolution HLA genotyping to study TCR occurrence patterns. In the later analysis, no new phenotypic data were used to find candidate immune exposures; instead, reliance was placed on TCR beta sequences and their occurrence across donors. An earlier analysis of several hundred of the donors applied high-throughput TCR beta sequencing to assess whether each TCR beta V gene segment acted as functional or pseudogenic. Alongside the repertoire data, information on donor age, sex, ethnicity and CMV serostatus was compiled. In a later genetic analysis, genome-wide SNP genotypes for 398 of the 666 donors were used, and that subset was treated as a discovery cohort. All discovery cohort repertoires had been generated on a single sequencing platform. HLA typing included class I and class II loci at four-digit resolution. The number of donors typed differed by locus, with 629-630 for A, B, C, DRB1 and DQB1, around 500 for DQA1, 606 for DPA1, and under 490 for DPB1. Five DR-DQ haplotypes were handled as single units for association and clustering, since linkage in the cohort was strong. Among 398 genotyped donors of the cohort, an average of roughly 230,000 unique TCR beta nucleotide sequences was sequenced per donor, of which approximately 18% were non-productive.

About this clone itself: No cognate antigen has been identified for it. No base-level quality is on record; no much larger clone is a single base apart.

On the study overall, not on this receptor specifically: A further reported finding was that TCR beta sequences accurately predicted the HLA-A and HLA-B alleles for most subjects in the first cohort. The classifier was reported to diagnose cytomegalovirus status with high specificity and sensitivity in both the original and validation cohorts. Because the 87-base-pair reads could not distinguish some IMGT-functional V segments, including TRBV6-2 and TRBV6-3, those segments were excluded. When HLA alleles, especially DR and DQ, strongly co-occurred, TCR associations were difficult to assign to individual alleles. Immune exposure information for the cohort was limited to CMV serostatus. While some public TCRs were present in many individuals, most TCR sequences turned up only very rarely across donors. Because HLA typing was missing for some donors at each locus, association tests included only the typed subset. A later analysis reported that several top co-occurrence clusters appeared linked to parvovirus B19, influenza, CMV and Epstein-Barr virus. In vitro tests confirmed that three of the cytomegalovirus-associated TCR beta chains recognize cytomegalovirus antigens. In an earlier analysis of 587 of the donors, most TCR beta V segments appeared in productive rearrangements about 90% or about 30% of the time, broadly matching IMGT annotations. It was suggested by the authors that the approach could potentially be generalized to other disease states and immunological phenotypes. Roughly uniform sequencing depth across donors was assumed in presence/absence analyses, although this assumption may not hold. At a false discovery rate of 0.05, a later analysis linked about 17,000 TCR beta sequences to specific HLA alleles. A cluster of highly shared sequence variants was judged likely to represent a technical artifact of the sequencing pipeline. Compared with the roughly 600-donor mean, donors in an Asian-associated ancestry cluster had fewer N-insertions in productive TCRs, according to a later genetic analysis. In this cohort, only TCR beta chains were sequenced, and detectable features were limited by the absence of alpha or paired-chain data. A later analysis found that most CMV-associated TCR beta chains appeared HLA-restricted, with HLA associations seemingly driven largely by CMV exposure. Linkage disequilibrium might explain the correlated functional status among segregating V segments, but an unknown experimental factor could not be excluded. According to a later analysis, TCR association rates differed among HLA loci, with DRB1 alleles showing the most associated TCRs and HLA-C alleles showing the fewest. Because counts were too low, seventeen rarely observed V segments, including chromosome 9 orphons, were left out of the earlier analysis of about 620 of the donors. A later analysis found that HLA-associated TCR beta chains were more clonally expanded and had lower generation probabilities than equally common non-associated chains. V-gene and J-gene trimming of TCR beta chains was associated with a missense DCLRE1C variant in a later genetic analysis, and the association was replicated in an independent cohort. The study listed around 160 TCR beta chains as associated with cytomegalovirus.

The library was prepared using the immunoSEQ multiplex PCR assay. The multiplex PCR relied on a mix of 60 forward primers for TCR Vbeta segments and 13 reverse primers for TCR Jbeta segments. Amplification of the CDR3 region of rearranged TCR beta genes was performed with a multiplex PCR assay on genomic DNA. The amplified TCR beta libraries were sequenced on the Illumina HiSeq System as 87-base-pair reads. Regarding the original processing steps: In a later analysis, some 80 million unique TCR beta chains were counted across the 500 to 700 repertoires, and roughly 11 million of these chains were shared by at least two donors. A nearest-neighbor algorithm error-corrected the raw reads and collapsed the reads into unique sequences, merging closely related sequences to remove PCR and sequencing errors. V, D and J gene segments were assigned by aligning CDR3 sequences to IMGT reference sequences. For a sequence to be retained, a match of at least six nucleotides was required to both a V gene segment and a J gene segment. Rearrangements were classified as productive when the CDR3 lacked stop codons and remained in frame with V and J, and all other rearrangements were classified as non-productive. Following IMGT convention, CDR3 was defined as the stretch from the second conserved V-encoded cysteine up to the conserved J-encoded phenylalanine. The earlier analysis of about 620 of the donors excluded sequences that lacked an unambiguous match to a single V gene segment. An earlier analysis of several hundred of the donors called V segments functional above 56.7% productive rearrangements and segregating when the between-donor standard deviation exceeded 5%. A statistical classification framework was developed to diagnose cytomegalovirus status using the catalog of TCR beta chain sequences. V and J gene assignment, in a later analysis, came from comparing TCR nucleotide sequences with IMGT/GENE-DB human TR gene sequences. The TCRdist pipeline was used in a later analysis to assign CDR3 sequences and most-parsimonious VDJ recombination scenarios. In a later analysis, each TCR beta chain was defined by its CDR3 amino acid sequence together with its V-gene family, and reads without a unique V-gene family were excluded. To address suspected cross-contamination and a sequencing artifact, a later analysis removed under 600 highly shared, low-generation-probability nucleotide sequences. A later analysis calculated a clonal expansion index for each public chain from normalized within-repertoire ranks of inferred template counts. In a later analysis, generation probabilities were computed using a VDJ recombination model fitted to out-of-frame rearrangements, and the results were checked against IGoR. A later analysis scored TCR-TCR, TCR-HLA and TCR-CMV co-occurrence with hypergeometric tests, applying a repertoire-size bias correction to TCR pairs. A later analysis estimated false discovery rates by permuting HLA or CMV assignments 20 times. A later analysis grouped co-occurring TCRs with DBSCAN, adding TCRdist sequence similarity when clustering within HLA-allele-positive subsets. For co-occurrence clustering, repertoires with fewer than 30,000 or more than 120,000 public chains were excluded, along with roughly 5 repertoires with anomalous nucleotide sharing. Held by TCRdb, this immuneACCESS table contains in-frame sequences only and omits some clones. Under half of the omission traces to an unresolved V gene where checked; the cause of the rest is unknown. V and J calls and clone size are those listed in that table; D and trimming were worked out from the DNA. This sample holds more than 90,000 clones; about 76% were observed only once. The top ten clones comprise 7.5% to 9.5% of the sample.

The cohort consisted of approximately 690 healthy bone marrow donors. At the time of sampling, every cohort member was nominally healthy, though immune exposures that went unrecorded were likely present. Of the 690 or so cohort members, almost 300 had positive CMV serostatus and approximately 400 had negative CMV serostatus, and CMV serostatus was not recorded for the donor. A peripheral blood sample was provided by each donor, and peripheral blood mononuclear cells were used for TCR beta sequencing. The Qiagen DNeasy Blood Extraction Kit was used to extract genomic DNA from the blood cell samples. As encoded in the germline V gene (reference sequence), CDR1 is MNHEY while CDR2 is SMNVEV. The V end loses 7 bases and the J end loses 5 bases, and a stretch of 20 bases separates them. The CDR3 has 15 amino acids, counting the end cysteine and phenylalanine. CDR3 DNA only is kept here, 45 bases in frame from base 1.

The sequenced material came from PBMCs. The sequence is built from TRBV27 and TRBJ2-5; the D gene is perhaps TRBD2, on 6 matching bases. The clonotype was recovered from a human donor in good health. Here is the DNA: TGTGCCAGCAAGGCTCGGGACTCCCCTGGCGAGACCCAGTACTTC. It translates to CASKARDSPGETQYF.